The 10 T cell receptor beta chains below come from one sample, sequenced in a study of blood T cell repertoires in COVID-19. Clones were sequenced by immunoSEQ multiplex PCR, and TCRdb holds only the in-frame ones, with some missing. The data contain a few hundred thousand clones, 86% of them singletons. The sequencing sample was made of peripheral blood. The receptors were sampled from an elderly man with acute or convalescent COVID-19.

This clone was detected only once. V and J are TRBV28 and TRBJ1-3, with D tentatively TRBD1 (6 bases). Per the germline V gene, CDR1 is MDHEN and CDR2 is SYDVKM. This CDR3 is built from 16 residues. Trimming removed 2 bases from V and 0 bases from J, with 11 bases in between. In DNA form, the CDR3 reads TGTGCCAGCAGTTTAGAGGACAGAAACTCTGGAAACACCATATATTTT. As protein: CASSLEDRNSGNTIYF.

V usage is TRBV7-2 and J usage is TRBJ1-6; 8 nucleotides line up with TRBD1. The V gene's germline CDR1 is SGHTA and CDR2 FQGNSA. Unmatched junction bases numbered 3, after V lost 1 base and J lost 7 bases. The CDR3 is made up of 15 amino acids. The DNA of the CDR3 is TGTGCCAGCAGCTTAGTGGGACAGGTCAATTCACCCCTCCACTTT. Translating gives CASSLVGQVNSPLHF.

The chain links TRBV11-2 to TRBJ2-1; no firm D call. Deletions cut 4 bases from V and 6 bases from J, with 16 bases between. Germline values: CDR1 SGHAT, CDR2 FQNNGV. The CDR3 spans 15 residues. In DNA form, the CDR3 reads TGTGCCAGCAGCTCCCGTGCCTCCCCCGGCAATGAGCAGTTCTTC. Translating gives CASSSRASPGNEQFF.

V and J are TRBV6-5 and TRBJ1-5, with D maybe TRBD1 (5 bases). Between the trimmed V and J ends, which lost 4 bases and 1 base, there was a span of 8 bases. CDR3 length: 14 residues. The germline CDR1 and CDR2 sequences are MNHEY and SVGAGI. The CDR3 DNA reads TGTGCCAGCAGTTCCGGGGGGAGCAATCAGCCCCAGCATTTT. Translating gives CASSSGGSNQPQHF.

V and J are TRBV9 and TRBJ1-2; no reliable D call. In germline, CDR1 is SGDLS, CDR2 YYNGEE. This CDR3 has 14 residues. The ends were cut back, 0 bases at V and 4 bases at J, with 10 bases in the middle. The CDR3 sequence is CASSVGNSPYGYTF. The CDR3 coding sequence is TGTGCCAGCAGCGTAGGGAACAGTCCCTATGGCTACACCTTC.

For this clone: The sample contains more than one DNA sequence encoding this CDR3. This rearrangement joins TRBV27 to TRBJ1-6, with a possible D match to TRBD1 (5 bases). Trimming pared 5 bases from V and 4 bases from J, leaving 9 bases between. Germline CDR1 is MNHEY and CDR2 is SMNVEV (reference sequence). CDR3 length: 14 amino acids. The CDR3 loop reads CASSDSSYNSPLHF. The CDR3 DNA follows: TGTGCCAGCAGTGACAGCTCGTATAATTCACCCCTCCACTTT.

V is TRBV24-1 and J is TRBJ2-2; tentative D call: TRBD1 (6 bases). V was shortened by 4 bases and J by 1 base, with 15 bases between the two germline ends. This CDR3 comprises 17 residues. The germline V gene encodes CDR1 KGHDR and CDR2 SFDVKD. The DNA for the CDR3 is TGTGCCACCAGTGAATCGTTCAGGGGTGGGAACACCGGGGAGCTGTTTTTT. It translates to CATSESFRGGNTGELFF.

V and J are TRBV29-1 and TRBJ1-2; 8 bases fit TRBD1. Trimming took 5 bases from V and 6 from J; bases not matched to a gene: 11. The CDR3 spans 14 residues. CDR1 and CDR2 from the germline V gene are SQVTM and ANQGSEA. CDR3 bases: TGCAGCGTTTCCGACAGGGGAAATATACATGGCTACACCTTC. This sequence encodes CSVSDRGNIHGYTF. The variable domain in full, with the rest retrieved from reference TRBV29-1 and TRBJ1-2, is SAVISQKPSRDICQRGTSLTIQCQVDSQVTMMFWYRQQPGQSLTLIATANQGSEATYESGFVIDKFPISRPNLTFSTLTVSNMSPEDSSIYLCSVSDRGNIHGYTFGSGTRLTVV.

This clone was detected only once. The chain links TRBV7-2 to TRBJ2-2, with 9 bases lining up with TRBD2. The length of the CDR3 is 18 residues. Germline CDR1 is SGHTA and CDR2 is FQGNSA. V was pared by 1 base and J by 0 bases, with 6 bases of the junction left unmatched. CDR3 sequence: CASSLVPSGTTNTGELFF. As DNA, the CDR3 is TGTGCCAGCAGCTTAGTCCCTAGCGGGACCACGAACACCGGGGAGCTGTTTTTT. The variable domain in full, completed from reference TRBV7-2 and TRBJ2-2, reads GAGVSQSPSNKVTEKGKDVELRCDPISGHTALYWYRQSLGQGLEFLIYFQGNSAPDKSGLPSDRFSAERTGGSVSTLTIQRTQQEDSAVYLCASSLVPSGTTNTGELFFGEGSRLTVL.

The genes are TRBV3-1 (or the pseudogene TRBV3-2) and TRBJ2-5; 9 positions agree with TRBD2. Trimming cost V 7 bases and J 4 bases; bases outside gene matches: 7. This CDR3 comprises 14 residues. Germline V gives CDR1 LGHDT, CDR2 YNNKEL (reference sequence). CDR3 coding DNA: TGTGCCAGCACACCGGGACTAGCAATAGAGACCCAGTACTTC. Its translation: CASTPGLAIETQYF.